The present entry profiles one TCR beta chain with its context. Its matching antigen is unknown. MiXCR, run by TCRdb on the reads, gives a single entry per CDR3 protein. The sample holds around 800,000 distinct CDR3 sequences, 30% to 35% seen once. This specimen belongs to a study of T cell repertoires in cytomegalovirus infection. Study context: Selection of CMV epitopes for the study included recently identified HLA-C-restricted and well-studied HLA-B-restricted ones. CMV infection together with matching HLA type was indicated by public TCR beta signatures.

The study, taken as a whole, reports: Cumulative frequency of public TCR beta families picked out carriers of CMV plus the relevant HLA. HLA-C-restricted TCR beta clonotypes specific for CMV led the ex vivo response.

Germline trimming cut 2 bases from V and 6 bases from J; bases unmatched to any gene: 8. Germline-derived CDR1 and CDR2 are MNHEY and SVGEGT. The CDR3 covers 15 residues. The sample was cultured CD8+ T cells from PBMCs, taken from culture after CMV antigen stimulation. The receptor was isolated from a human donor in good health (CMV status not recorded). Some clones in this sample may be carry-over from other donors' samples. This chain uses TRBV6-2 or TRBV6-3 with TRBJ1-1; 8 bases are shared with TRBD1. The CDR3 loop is CASSYKRRGQSEAFF. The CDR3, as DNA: TGTGCCAGCAGTTACAAGCGCAGGGGGCAATCTGAAGCTTTCTTT.